These 31 T cell receptor beta chains came from one sample sequenced in a study of cytomegalovirus exposure and HLA in healthy donors. Primers for the PCR totalled 60 Vbeta and 13 Jbeta. Here immunoSEQ multiplex PCR was the method, and the copy in TCRdb shows in-frame clones only, minus some. The sample carries some 120,000 clones, roughly 82% recorded once. The source material was PBMCs. The receptor source for this set is a woman in her thirties or forties in good health and CMV-seropositive.

The J gene is TRBJ1-2, the V gene TRBV28; D perhaps matches TRBD1 (6 bases). Germline V gene data show CDR1 as MDHEN and CDR2 as SYDVKM. The CDR3 covers 13 residues. The V gene lost 1 base and the J gene lost 5 bases, with 8 bases spanning the gap. CDR3: CASSLLGAYGYTF. For the CDR3, the DNA is TGTGCCAGCAGTTTATTGGGGGCGTATGGCTACACCTTC.

The J gene is TRBJ1-6, the V gene TRBV10-3; tentatively, D is TRBD1 (6 bases). V lost 0 bases, J lost 10 bases, and 19 bases lay in between. In germline, CDR1 is ENHRY, CDR2 SYGVKD. The CDR3 loop spans 17 amino acids. CDR3 residues: CAISESKAGDGYSPLHF. CDR3 DNA sequence: TGTGCCATCAGTGAGTCGAAGGCAGGGGATGGTTACTCACCCCTCCACTTT.

The chain uses TRBV11-3 and TRBJ2-1; 10 bases map to TRBD2. Losses at the gene ends were 1 base for V and 4 bases for J; bases not matched to a gene: 4. The CDR3 is 16 residues long. Germline-derived CDR1 and CDR2 are SGHNT and YENEEA. In nucleotides, the CDR3 is TGTGCCAGCAGCTTAGGGCAGCGGGAGGGTTACAATGAGCAGTTCTTC. It translates to CASSLGQREGYNEQFF.

This clone appeared a single time. The gene calls are TRBV5-1 and TRBJ2-1; 9 bases match TRBD2. The CDR3 spans 15 residues. Germline V lookup: CDR1 SGHRS, CDR2 YFSETQ. V shed 2 bases and J 9 bases; nucleotides not matched to a gene: 9. The CDR3 bases are TGCGCCAGCAGCTTTACAGCGGGAGGTGGTGGTGAGCAGTTCTTC. It codes for CASSFTAGGGGEQFF. Looking up the rest from reference TRBV5-1 and TRBJ2-1 gives the full variable domain: KAGVTQTPRYLIKTRGQQVTLSCSPISGHRSVSWYQQTPGQGLQFLFEYFSETQRNKGNFPGRFSGRQFSNSRSEMNVSTLELGDSALYLCASSFTAGGGGEQFFGPGTRLTVL.

The chain carries TRBV2 and TRBJ2-1; a weak D match, TRBD2 (5 bases). V was trimmed by 2 bases and J by 7 bases, leaving 12 bases between them. Per germline, CDR1 SNHLY and CDR2 FYNNEI. The CDR3 spans 14 residues. Written as DNA, the CDR3 is TGTGCCAGCAGTGAATTGGCTAGCAAGAATGAGCAGTTCTTC. It is translated as CASSELASKNEQFF.

V is TRBV25-1 and J is TRBJ2-5; D possibly corresponds to TRBD1 (6 bases). Germline V gene lookup returns CDR1 MGHDK and CDR2 SYGVNS. V lost 3 bases, J lost 4 bases, and 12 bases lay in between. The CDR3 covers 14 residues. The CDR3 DNA sequence: TGTGCCAGCAGTGACAGGGGAAGCGGAGAGACCCAGTACTTC. As protein: CASSDRGSGETQYF.

The rearrangement links TRBV28 to TRBJ2-5; the match to TRBD2 covers 16 bases. Germline trimming cut 6 bases from V and 2 bases from J; bases unmatched to any gene: 6. Looked up from germline, CDR1 is MDHEN and CDR2 is SYDVKM. The CDR3 loop spans 17 amino acids. CDR3 sequence: CASSTGTSGRAQETQYF. CDR3 nucleotides: TGTGCCAGCAGCACCGGGACTAGCGGGAGGGCACAAGAGACCCAGTACTTC. Drawing the rest from reference TRBV28 and TRBJ2-5, the complete variable domain is DVKVTQSSRYLVKRTGEKVFLECVQDMDHENMFWYRQDPGLGLRLIYFSYDVKMKEKGDIPEGYSVSREKKERFSLILESASTNQTSMYLCASSTGTSGRAQETQYFGPGTRLLVL.

The chain combines TRBV11-2 with TRBJ2-7; D uncertain. The V gene's germline CDR1 is SGHAT and CDR2 FQNNGV. Trimming left V 1 base short and J 5 bases short, with 12 bases between. The CDR3 contains 14 residues. Written as DNA, the CDR3 is TGTGCCAGCAGCTTAGCAGGTCCCGGAAACGAGCAGTACTTC. Its protein product is CASSLAGPGNEQYF.

The chain joins TRBV29-1 to TRBJ2-7, with TRBD2 matching 8 bases. CDR1 is SQVTM and CDR2 is ANQGSEA in the germline V gene. V was clipped by 5 bases and J by 4 bases; unmatched bases: 16. CDR3 size: 16 residues. CDR3 region: CSVLGFGREDWYEQYF. DNA of the CDR3: TGCAGCGTTTTAGGGTTCGGGCGGGAGGATTGGTACGAGCAGTACTTC.

As DNA, the CDR3 is TGTGCCAGCAGCTTATCGTCGGCGGGAGTTAAGGAGACCCAGTACTTC. Translating it yields CASSLSSAGVKETQYF. The gene calls are TRBV7-9 and TRBJ2-5; TRBD2 matches 7 bases. J was trimmed by 5 bases and V by 2 bases; bases with no gene match: 11. Germline V gene lookup returns CDR1 SEHNR and CDR2 FQNEAQ (reference sequence). The CDR3 spans 16 residues.

This chain connects TRBV7-2 to TRBJ2-7, with 13 bases that match TRBD2. The CDR3 has 15 amino acids. V was clipped by 5 bases and J by 3 bases; unmatched bases: 4. In germline, CDR1 is SGHTA, CDR2 FQGNSA. The CDR3 spells CASSLRLAGGYEQYF. The CDR3 DNA follows: TGTGCCAGCAGCCTACGACTAGCGGGAGGCTACGAGCAGTACTTC.

This sequence joins TRBV30 and TRBJ1-6, with a tentative D call TRBD1 (5 bases). Germline V gene sequence: CDR1 GTSNPN, CDR2 SVGIG (reference sequence). V lost 5 bases and J 2 bases, leaving 16 bases between the germline ends. The CDR3 covers 16 residues. The CDR3, as DNA: TGTGCCTGGTCCCCGCCAAGGGGCGCCTATAATTCACCCCTCCACTTT. Amino acids: CAWSPPRGAYNSPLHF.

The chain joins TRBV25-1 to TRBJ1-4; the match to TRBD1 covers 7 bases. V trimming: 6 bases; J trimming: 7 bases; junction bases outside the gene matches: 14. CDR1 and CDR2 (germline): MGHDK, SYGVNS. CDR3 length equals 16 residues. Here the CDR3 DNA reads TGTGCCAGCAGCCCCCCCCACAGGGGCTGGCGTGAAAAACTGTTTTTT. Amino acid sequence: CASSPPHRGWREKLFF. The variable domain in full, completed from reference TRBV25-1 and TRBJ1-4, reads EADIYQTPRYLVIGTGKKITLECSQTMGHDKMYWYQQDPGMELHLIHYSYGVNSTEKGDLSSESTVSRIRTEHFPLTLESARPSHTSQYLCASSPPHRGWREKLFFGSGTQLSVL.

The genes are TRBV28 and TRBJ2-7; 8 bases line up with TRBD1. V lost 5 bases to trimming and J lost 12 bases; unmatched junction nucleotides: 15. The length of the CDR3 is 14 residues. From germline, CDR1 is MDHEN and CDR2 SYDVKM. CDR3 sequence (DNA): TGTGCCAGCAGTCTACCGGGACAGGCCTCTTTTAGGTACTTC. This translates into CASSLPGQASFRYF.

The chain has TRBV2 and TRBJ1-1; no definite D call. The CDR3 extends over 12 amino acids. V was clipped by 8 bases and J by 6 bases, with 13 bases between them. Germline values: CDR1 SNHLY, CDR2 FYNNEI. This CDR3 reads CASEYEGPEAFF. In DNA form, the CDR3 reads TGTGCCAGCGAATACGAGGGCCCTGAAGCTTTCTTT.

The chain combines TRBV6-1 with TRBJ2-2, with D perhaps TRBD2 (5 bases). Germline-derived CDR1 and CDR2 are MNHNS and SASEGT. This CDR3 has 13 amino acids. The CDR3 reads CFHGDRGTGELFF. The DNA of the CDR3 is TGTTTCCATGGCGATCGAGGGACCGGGGAGCTGTTTTTT.

This rearrangement joins TRBV13 to TRBJ1-1; TRBD1 matches 8 bases. The junction had 5 bases not matched to a gene; V was cut back by 5 bases and J by 3 bases. The CDR3 has 14 amino acids. The germline V gene encodes CDR1 PRHDT and CDR2 FYEKMQ (reference sequence). In nucleotides, the CDR3 is TGTGCCAGCAGCCGCGGACAGGGCTACACTGAAGCTTTCTTT. As protein: CASSRGQGYTEAFF.

The chain employs TRBV30 and TRBJ2-7; weak D call: TRBD2 (5 bases). V shed 8 bases and J shed 0 bases, with 17 bases lying between them. This CDR3 has 14 residues. In germline, CDR1 is GTSNPN, CDR2 SVGIG (reference sequence). CDR3 sequence reads: CAGSRGGSSYEQYF. The CDR3 nucleotides are TGTGCCGGTTCCCGGGGTGGTTCCTCCTACGAGCAGTACTTC. Based on the CDR3 plus reference TRBV30 and TRBJ2-7, the full variable domain is SQTIHQWPATLVQPVGSPLSLECTVEGTSNPNLYWYRQAAGRGLQLLFYSVGIGQISSEVPQNLSASRPQDRQFILSSKKLLLSDSGFYLCAGSRGGSSYEQYFGPGTRLTVT.

Details on this clone: A read error may account for a junction end that differs from germline. The rearrangement joins TRBV27 to TRBJ2-1, with 13 bases aligning to TRBD2. CDR1 is MNHEY and CDR2 is SMNVEV in the germline V gene (reference sequence). This CDR3 contains 16 residues. The chain's CDR3 is CAGRPLGTSGNNEQFF. The DNA of the CDR3 is TGTGCCGGCAGGCCGCTCGGGACTAGCGGGAACAATGAGCAGTTCTTC.

The V and J genes are TRBV23-1 and TRBJ2-5; tentative D call: TRBD2 (5 bases). TRBV23-1 is labeled an ORF, and its function is uncertain. CDR3 length equals 18 residues. V gave up 3 bases and J gave up 0 bases, with 20 bases separating them. The CDR3 sequence: CASSHPAEGNSYQETQYF. The DNA of the CDR3 is TGCGCCAGCAGTCATCCAGCCGAGGGTAACTCGTACCAAGAGACCCAGTACTTC.

CDR3 in DNA: TGCAGCGTTCGACAGGGCGGACAGCCCCAGCATTTT. As protein: CSVRQGGQPQHF. The chain carries TRBV29-1 and TRBJ1-5; 7 bases align to TRBD1. From germline, CDR1 is SQVTM and CDR2 ANQGSEA. J lost 7 bases, V lost 5 bases, and 5 bases had no gene match. The CDR3 length is 12 residues.

The chain recombines TRBV7-3 with TRBJ2-1; 8 nucleotides align to TRBD2. The CDR3 extends over 15 amino acids. Trimming cost V 2 bases and J 4 bases; bases outside gene matches: 4. Germline V gene lookup returns CDR1 SGHTA and CDR2 FQGTGA. DNA for the CDR3: TGTGCCAGCAGCTTAGCAGCGGGAGCTTACAATGAGCAGTTCTTC. Protein: CASSLAAGAYNEQFF.

The chain is built from TRBV19 and TRBJ2-5; D unresolved. This CDR3 is 14 amino acids long. Germline V gene data show CDR1 as LNHDA and CDR2 as SQIVND (reference sequence). Trimming stripped 3 bases from V and 3 bases from J, with 11 bases between. The CDR3 sequence is CASSISRLEETQYF. The CDR3 nucleotides are TGTGCCAGTAGTATCTCTAGGTTAGAAGAGACCCAGTACTTC.

This clone occurred once. The chain uses TRBV5-5 and TRBJ1-4; D perhaps matches TRBD1 (5 bases). The V gene lost 4 bases and the J gene lost 4 bases, with 11 bases spanning the gap. The CDR3 has 14 residues. CDR1 and CDR2 from the germline V gene are SGHKS and YYEKEE (reference sequence). CDR3 sequence: CASSQDSINEKLFF. Here the CDR3 DNA reads TGTGCCAGCAGCCAAGACAGTATTAATGAAAAACTGTTTTTT.

The rearrangement joins TRBV5-1 to TRBJ2-1, with no clear D. Germline V gives CDR1 SGHRS, CDR2 YFSETQ. V lost 0 bases, J lost 8 bases, and 9 bases lay in between. The CDR3 extends over 13 amino acids. The CDR3 nucleotides are TGCGCCAGCAGCTTGGTTCTAGGTGATGAGCAGTTCTTC. It translates to CASSLVLGDEQFF.

V gene TRBV4-1 combines with J gene TRBJ1-1; D may be TRBD1 (6 bases). The V gene lost 2 bases and the J gene lost 12 bases, with 16 bases spanning the gap. The CDR3 covers 13 residues. Looked up from germline, CDR1 is MGHRA and CDR2 is YSYEKL. In DNA, the CDR3 is TGCGCCAGCAGCCAACCTGGGACAATCGAAACTTTCTTT. It encodes CASSQPGTIETFF.

V gene TRBV30 combines with J gene TRBJ1-3; a possible D gene is TRBD1 (6 bases). Trimming left V 7 bases short and J 9 bases short, with 19 bases between. In germline, CDR1 is GTSNPN, CDR2 SVGIG (reference sequence). The CDR3 contains 13 residues. CDR3 sequence reads: CASKPQGISTIYF. CDR3 coding DNA: TGTGCCTCAAAACCCCAGGGGATAAGCACCATATATTTT.

J is TRBJ2-1 and V is TRBV10-2; the D gene is possibly TRBD1 (5 bases). V shed 0 bases and J shed 6 bases, with 15 bases lying between them. Germline lookup yields CDR1 WSHSY and CDR2 SAAADI. This CDR3 comprises 16 residues. The CDR3 is CASSESRNFRGNEQFF. In DNA, the CDR3 is TGCGCCAGCAGTGAGTCCAGGAACTTTAGGGGCAATGAGCAGTTCTTC.

This chain links TRBV28 with TRBJ1-5, with a possible D match to TRBD1 (5 bases). The CDR3 contains 15 residues. Germline V gene lookup returns CDR1 MDHEN and CDR2 SYDVKM. V lost 9 bases and J lost 1, with 16 bases in between. The CDR3, as DNA: TGTGCCAGTGTCGGGGGAGGGGTAAGCAATCAGCCCCAGCATTTT. Translation gives CASVGGGVSNQPQHF.

The chain joins TRBV19 to TRBJ1-2, with TRBD1 as a possible D gene (6 bases). Trimming shortened V by 5 bases and J by 4 bases, and 11 bases separated the two germline ends. The germline CDR1 and CDR2 sequences are LNHDA and SQIVND (reference sequence). The CDR3 totals 13 residues. CDR3 coding DNA: TGTGCCAGTAGTCTCCAGGGGCCCTATGGCTACACCTTC. This codes for CASSLQGPYGYTF.

The gene calls are TRBV10-2 and TRBJ2-7; 9 bases match TRBD1. V dropped 8 bases and J dropped 1; count of bases not matched to a gene: 6. CDR1 is WSHSY and CDR2 is SAAADI in the germline V gene. The length of the CDR3 is 14 residues. This CDR3 reads CASSRDRVSYEQYF. As DNA, the CDR3 is TGCGCCAGCTCCCGGGACAGGGTTTCCTACGAGCAGTACTTC.